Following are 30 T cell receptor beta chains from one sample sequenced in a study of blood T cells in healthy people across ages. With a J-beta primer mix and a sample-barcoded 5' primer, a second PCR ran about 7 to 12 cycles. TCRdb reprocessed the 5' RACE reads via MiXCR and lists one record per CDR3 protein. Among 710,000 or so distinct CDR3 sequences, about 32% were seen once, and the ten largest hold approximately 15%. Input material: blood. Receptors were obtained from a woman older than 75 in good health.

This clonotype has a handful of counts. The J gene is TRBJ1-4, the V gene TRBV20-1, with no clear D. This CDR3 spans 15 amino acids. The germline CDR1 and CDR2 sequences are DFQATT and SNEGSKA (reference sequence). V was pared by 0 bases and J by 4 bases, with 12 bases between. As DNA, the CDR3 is TGCAGTGCTAGAGATCTCCGGGATCTTAATGAAAAACTGTTTTTT. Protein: CSARDLRDLNEKLFF.

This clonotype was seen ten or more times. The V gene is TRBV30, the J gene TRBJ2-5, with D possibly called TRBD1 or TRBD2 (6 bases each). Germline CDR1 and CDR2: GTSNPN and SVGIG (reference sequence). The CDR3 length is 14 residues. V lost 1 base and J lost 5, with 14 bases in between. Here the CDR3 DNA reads TGTGCCTGGAGTGGCAGGGGCGCGGGGGAGACCCAGTACTTC. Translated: CAWSGRGAGETQYF.

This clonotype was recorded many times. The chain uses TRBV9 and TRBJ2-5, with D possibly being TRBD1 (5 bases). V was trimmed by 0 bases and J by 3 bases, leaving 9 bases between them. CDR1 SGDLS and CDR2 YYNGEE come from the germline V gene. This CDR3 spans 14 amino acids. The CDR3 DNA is TGTGCCAGCAGCGTAGAGGGCAGGGAAGAGACCCAGTACTTC. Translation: CASSVEGREETQYF. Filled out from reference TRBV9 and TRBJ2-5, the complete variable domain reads DSGVTQTPKHLITATGQRVTLRCSPRSGDLSVYWYQQSLDQGLQFLIQYYNGEERAKGNILERFSAQQFPDLHSELNLSSLELGDSALYFCASSVEGREETQYFGPGTRLLVL.

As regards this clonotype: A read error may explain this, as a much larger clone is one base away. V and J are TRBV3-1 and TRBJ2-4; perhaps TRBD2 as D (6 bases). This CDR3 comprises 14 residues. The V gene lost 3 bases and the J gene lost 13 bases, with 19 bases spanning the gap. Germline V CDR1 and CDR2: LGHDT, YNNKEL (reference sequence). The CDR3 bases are TGTGCCAGCAGCCAGTCTGGGGAGGCGAAAGAGCAGTACTTC. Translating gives CASSQSGEAKEQYF.

DNA for the CDR3: TGTGCCAGCAGTTACTCGGGACAGGCGAACTATGGCTACACCTTC. Protein: CASSYSGQANYGYTF. The chain carries TRBV6-5 and TRBJ1-2, with TRBD1 matching 8 bases. The CDR3 sequence is 15 residues long. CDR1 and CDR2 from the germline V gene are MNHEY and SVGAGI. The J segment lost 2 bases and the V segment lost 0 bases, leaving 2 bases of the junction unmatched.

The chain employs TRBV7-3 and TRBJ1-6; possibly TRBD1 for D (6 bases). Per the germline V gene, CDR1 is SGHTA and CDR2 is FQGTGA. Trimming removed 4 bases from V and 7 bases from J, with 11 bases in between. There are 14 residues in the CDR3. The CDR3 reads CASSYARGNSPLHF. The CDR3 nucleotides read TGTGCCAGCAGCTACGCCAGGGGCAATTCACCCCTCCACTTT.

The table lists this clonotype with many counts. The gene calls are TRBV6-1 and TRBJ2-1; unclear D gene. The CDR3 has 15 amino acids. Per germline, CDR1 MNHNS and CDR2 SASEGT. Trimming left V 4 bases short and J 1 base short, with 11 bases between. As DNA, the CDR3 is TGTGCCAGCAGTGCACTCTACCGATCCTACAATGAGCAGTTCTTC. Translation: CASSALYRSYNEQFF.

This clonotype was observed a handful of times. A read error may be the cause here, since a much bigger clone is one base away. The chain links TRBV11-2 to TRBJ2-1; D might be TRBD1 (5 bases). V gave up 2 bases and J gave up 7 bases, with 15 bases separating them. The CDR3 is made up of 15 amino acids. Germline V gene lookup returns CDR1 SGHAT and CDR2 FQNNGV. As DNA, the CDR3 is TGTGCCAGCAGCTTACAGACAGCGATCCGTAATGAGCAGTTCTTC. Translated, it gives CASSLQTAIRNEQFF.

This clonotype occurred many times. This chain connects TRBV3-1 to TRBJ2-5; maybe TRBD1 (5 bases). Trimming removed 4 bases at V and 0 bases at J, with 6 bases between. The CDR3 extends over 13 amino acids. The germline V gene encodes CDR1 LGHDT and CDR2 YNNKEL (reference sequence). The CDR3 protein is CASSPTDQETQYF. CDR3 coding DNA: TGTGCCAGCAGCCCGACAGACCAAGAGACCCAGTACTTC.

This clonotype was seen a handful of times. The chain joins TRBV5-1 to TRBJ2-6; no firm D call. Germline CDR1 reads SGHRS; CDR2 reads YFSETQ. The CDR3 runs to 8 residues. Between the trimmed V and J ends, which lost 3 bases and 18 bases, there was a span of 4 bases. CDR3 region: CASSWPTF. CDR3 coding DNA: TGCGCCAGCAGCTGGCCGACTTTC. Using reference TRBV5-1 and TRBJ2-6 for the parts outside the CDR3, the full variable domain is KAGVTQTPRYLIKTRGQQVTLSCSPISGHRSVSWYQQTPGQGLQFLFEYFSETQRNKGNFPGRFSGRQFSNSRSEMNVSTLELGDSALYLCASSWPTFGAGSRLTVL.

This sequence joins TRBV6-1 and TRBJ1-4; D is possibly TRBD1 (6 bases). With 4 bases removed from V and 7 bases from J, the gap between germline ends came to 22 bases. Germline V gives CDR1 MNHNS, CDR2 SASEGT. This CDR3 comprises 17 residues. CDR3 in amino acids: CASSGLQEQGRGEKLFF. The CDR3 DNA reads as TGTGCCAGCAGTGGCCTTCAGGAACAGGGACGGGGTGAAAAACTGTTTTTT.

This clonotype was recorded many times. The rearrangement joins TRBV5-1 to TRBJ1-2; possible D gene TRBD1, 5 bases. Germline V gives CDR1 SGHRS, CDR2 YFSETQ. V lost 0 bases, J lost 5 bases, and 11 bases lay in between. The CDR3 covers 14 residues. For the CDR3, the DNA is TGCGCCAGCAGCTTGGAAAAGGGGAATTATGGCTACACCTTC. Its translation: CASSLEKGNYGYTF.

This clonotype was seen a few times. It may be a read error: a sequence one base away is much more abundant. The CDR3 sequence: CASSLGPISTDTQYF. The CDR3 DNA is TGCGCCAGCAGCCTAGGACCTATCAGCACAGATACGCAGTATTTT. The chain carries TRBV5-1 and TRBJ2-3, with no clear D. This CDR3 region has 15 residues. Germline V gene sequence: CDR1 SGHRS, CDR2 YFSETQ. V lost 4 bases and J lost 0, with 12 bases in between.

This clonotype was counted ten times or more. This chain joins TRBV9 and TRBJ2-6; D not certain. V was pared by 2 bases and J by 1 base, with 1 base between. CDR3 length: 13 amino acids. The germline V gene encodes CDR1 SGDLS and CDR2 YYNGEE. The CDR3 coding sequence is TGTGCCAGCAGCGTGTCTGGGGCCAACGTCCTGACTTTC. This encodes CASSVSGANVLTF.

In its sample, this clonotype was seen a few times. CDR3 sequence: CASSRDTPGTEAFF. The CDR3 DNA reads TGTGCCAGCAGTAGGGACACCCCGGGCACTGAAGCTTTCTTT. This rearrangement joins TRBV6-5 to TRBJ1-1, with D perhaps TRBD1 (6 bases). The ends were cut back, 5 bases at V and 4 bases at J, with 14 bases in the middle. Per germline, CDR1 MNHEY and CDR2 SVGAGI. The CDR3 is 14 residues long.

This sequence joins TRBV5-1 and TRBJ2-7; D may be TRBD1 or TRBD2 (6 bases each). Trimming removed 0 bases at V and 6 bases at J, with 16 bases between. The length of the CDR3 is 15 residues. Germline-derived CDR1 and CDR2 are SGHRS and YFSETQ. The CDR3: CASSLAGAGVSEQYF. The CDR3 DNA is TGCGCCAGCAGCTTGGCGGGGGCAGGGGTAAGCGAGCAGTACTTC.

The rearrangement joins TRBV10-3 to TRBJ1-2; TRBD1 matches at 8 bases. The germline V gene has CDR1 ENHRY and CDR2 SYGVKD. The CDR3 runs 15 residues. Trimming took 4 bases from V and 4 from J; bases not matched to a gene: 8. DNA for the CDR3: TGTGCCATCAGTGGAGAGACAGGGGAATCCTATGGCTACACCTTC. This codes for CAISGETGESYGYTF.

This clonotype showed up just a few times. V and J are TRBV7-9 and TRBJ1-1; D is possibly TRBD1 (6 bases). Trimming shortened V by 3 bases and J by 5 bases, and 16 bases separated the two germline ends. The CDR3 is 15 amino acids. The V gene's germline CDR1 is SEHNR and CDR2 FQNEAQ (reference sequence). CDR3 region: CASSFGGPGRTEAFF. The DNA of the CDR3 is TGTGCCAGCAGCTTTGGGGGGCCGGGGCGGACTGAAGCTTTCTTT.

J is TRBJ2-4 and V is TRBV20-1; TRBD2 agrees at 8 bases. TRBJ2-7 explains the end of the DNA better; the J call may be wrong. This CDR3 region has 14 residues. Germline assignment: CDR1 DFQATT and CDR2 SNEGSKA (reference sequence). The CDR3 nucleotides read TGCAGTGCTAGATATAGCGGGAAACCATACGAGCAGTACTTC. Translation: CSARYSGKPYEQYF.

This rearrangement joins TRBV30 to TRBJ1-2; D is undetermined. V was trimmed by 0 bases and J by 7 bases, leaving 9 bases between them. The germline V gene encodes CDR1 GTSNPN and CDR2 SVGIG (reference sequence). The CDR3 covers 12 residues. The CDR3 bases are TGTGCCTGGAGTGTTTCGGGAGGTGGCTACACCTTC. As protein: CAWSVSGGGYTF. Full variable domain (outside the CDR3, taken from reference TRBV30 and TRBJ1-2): SQTIHQWPATLVQPVGSPLSLECTVEGTSNPNLYWYRQAAGRGLQLLFYSVGIGQISSEVPQNLSASRPQDRQFILSSKKLLLSDSGFYLCAWSVSGGGYTFGSGTRLTVV.

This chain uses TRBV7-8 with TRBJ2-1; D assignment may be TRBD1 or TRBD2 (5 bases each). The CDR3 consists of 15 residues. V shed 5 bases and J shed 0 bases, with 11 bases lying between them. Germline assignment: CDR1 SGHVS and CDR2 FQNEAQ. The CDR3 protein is CASSRDRLSYNEQFF. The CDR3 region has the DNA TGTGCCAGCAGCCGGGACCGACTCTCCTACAATGAGCAGTTCTTC. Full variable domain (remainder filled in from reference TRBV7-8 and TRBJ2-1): GAGVSQSPRYKVAKRGQDVALRCDPISGHVSLFWYQQALGQGPEFLTYFQNEAQLDKSGLPSDRFFAERPEGSVSTLKIQRTQQEDSAVYLCASSRDRLSYNEQFFGPGTRLTVL.

The CDR3: CSARQQGRETQYF. CDR3 coding DNA: TGCAGTGCTAGACAACAGGGACGAGAGACCCAGTACTTC. The chain joins TRBV20-1 to TRBJ2-5; a weak D match, TRBD1 (6 bases). This CDR3 has 13 residues. V shed 2 bases and J shed 4 bases, with 11 bases lying between them. Germline CDR1 and CDR2: DFQATT and SNEGSKA (reference sequence).

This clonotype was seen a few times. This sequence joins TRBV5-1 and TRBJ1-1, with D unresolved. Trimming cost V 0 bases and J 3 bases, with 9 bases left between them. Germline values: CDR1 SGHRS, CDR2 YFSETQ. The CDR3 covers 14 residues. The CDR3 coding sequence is TGCGCCAGCAGCTTGGAACTCTCCTACACTGAAGCTTTCTTT. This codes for CASSLELSYTEAFF.

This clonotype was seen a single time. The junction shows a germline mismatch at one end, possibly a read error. DNA for the CDR3: TGTGTCAGCAGCTTACGACAGGGGGTTGGTTCACCCCTCCACTTT. Amino acids: CVSSLRQGVGSPLHF. J is TRBJ1-6 and V is TRBV7-3; 9 bases map to TRBD1. The CDR3 has 15 residues. Germline V gene sequence: CDR1 SGHTA, CDR2 FQGTGA.

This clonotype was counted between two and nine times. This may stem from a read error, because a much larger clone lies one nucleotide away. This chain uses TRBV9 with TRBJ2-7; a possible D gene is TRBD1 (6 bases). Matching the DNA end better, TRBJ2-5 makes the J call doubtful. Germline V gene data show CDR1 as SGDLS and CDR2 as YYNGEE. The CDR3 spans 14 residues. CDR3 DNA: TGTGCCAGCAACCCAGGACAGTCTCAAGAGACCCAGTACTTC. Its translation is CASNPGQSQETQYF.

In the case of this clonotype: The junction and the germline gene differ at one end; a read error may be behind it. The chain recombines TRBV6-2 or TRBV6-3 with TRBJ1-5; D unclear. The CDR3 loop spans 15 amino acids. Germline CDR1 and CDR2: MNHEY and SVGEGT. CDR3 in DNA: TGTGCCGGCAGTTACTCGAGAGGGATCCATCAGCCCCAGCATTTT. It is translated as CAGSYSRGIHQPQHF.

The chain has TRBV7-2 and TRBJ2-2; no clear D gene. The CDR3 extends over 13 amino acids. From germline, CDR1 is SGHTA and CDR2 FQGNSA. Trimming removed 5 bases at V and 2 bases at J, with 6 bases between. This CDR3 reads CASSPYNTGELFF. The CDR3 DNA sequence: TGTGCCAGCAGCCCCTATAACACCGGGGAGCTGTTTTTT.

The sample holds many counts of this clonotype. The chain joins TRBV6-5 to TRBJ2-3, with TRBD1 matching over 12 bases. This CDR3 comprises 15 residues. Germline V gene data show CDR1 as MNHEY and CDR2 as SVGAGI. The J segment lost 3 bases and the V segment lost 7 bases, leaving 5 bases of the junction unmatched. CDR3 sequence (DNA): TGTGCCAGCACAAAGGGACAGGGGGCAACAGATACGCAGTATTTT. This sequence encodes CASTKGQGATDTQYF.

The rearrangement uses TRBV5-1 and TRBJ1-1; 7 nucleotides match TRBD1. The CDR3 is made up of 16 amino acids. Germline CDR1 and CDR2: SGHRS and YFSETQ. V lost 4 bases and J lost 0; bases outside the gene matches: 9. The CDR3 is CASSPTGANMNTEAFF. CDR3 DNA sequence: TGCGCCAGCAGCCCCACAGGGGCCAACATGAACACTGAAGCTTTCTTT. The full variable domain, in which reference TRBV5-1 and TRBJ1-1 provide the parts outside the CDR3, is KAGVTQTPRYLIKTRGQQVTLSCSPISGHRSVSWYQQTPGQGLQFLFEYFSETQRNKGNFPGRFSGRQFSNSRSEMNVSTLELGDSALYLCASSPTGANMNTEAFFGQGTRLTVV.

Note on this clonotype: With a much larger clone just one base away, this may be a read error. CDR3 sequence: CSAEPSRTDTQYF. CDR3 DNA: TGCAGCGCTGAACCTAGCCGCACAGATACGCAGTATTTT. The chain combines TRBV29-1 with TRBJ2-3, with a tentative D call TRBD2 (5 bases). The length of the CDR3 is 13 residues. Germline V gene lookup returns CDR1 SQVTM and CDR2 ANQGSEA.